The 18 T cell receptor beta chains in this list originate from one sample, sequenced in a study of cytomegalovirus exposure and HLA in healthy donors (dated by TCRdb to 2016 to 2017). The library was generated by the immunoSEQ multiplex PCR assay. The multiplex PCR relied on a mix of 60 forward primers for TCR Vbeta segments and 13 reverse primers for TCR Jbeta segments. Drawn from immuneACCESS, this table holds only the in-frame rearrangements with V and J called that TCRdb kept. Clones are partly lost; checked studies trace under half to an unresolved V gene and leave the rest unexplained. The table for this sample lists 100,000 to 150,000 clones; more than 75% of them were counted only once. The top ten clonotypes cover 4% to 6.5% of the sample. The sequenced sample was PBMCs. Receptor source: a woman in her twenties or thirties in good health and CMV-seronegative.

The V gene is TRBV11-3, the J gene TRBJ1-4, with 8 bases identical to TRBD1. CDR3 length: 14 amino acids. V lost 3 bases and J lost 6; bases outside the gene matches: 3. Germline CDR1 SGHNT, CDR2 YENEEA. The CDR3 DNA is TGTGCCAGCAGCTTGGGACAGGCCTATGAAAAACTGTTTTTT. This sequence encodes CASSLGQAYEKLFF.

The chain employs TRBV28 and TRBJ1-1; D perhaps matches TRBD1 (5 bases). The germline CDR1 and CDR2 sequences are MDHEN and SYDVKM. The V gene lost 5 bases and the J gene lost 4 bases, with 11 bases spanning the gap. The length of the CDR3 is 13 residues. The CDR3 protein is CASSPGVVTEAFF. CDR3 DNA: TGTGCCAGCAGTCCGGGGGTAGTCACTGAAGCTTTCTTT.

This clone was seen a single time. The rearrangement links TRBV15 to TRBJ2-5, with 10 bases aligning to TRBD2. The J call may be faulty, since TRBJ2-7 better matches the DNA end. CDR3 length equals 16 residues. CDR1 and CDR2 from the germline V gene are LNHNV and YYDKDF (reference sequence). CDR3 sequence (DNA): TGTGCCACCAGCCCTCCCCCTGCTAGCGGGGGCTACGAGCAGTACTTC. Translating it yields CATSPPPASGGYEQYF.

The chain couples TRBV15 to TRBJ2-7, with 8 bases aligning to TRBD1. V dropped 4 bases and J dropped 7; count of bases not matched to a gene: 9. Germline V gene data show CDR1 as LNHNV and CDR2 as YYDKDF (reference sequence). This CDR3 is 14 amino acids long. CDR3 residues: CATSMGQDPREQYF. As DNA, the CDR3 is TGTGCCACCAGCATGGGACAGGACCCACGGGAGCAGTACTTC.

The V call is TRBV9, the J call TRBJ2-1; 9 nucleotides line up with TRBD2. Losses at the gene ends were 3 bases for V and 4 bases for J; bases not matched to a gene: 5. The germline gives CDR1 SGDLS, CDR2 YYNGEE. This CDR3 contains 15 residues. CDR3 nucleotides: TGTGCCAGCAGCGGTAGCGGGGGCTATTACAATGAGCAGTTCTTC. Translated: CASSGSGGYYNEQFF.

This clone occurred a few times. The chain employs TRBV11-2 and TRBJ2-1; 7 bases agree with TRBD1. Trimming at V came to 5 bases and at J to 7 bases, leaving 2 bases not matched to a gene. Looked up from germline, CDR1 is SGHAT and CDR2 is FQNNGV. The length of the CDR3 is 12 residues. CDR3 in amino acids: CASSGQDNEQFF. CDR3 DNA: TGTGCCAGCAGCGGACAGGATAATGAGCAGTTCTTC.

This sequence joins TRBV9 and TRBJ2-2; TRBD2 agrees at 8 bases. Germline V CDR1 and CDR2: SGDLS, YYNGEE. V trimming: 0 bases; J trimming: 6 bases; junction bases outside the gene matches: 10. This CDR3 spans 17 amino acids. CDR3 residues: CASSVASRGGRAGELFF. CDR3 nucleotide sequence: TGTGCCAGCAGCGTAGCCTCGCGCGGGGGGAGGGCCGGGGAGCTGTTTTTT. Full variable domain (outside the CDR3, taken from reference TRBV9 and TRBJ2-2): DSGVTQTPKHLITATGQRVTLRCSPRSGDLSVYWYQQSLDQGLQFLIQYYNGEERAKGNILERFSAQQFPDLHSELNLSSLELGDSALYFCASSVASRGGRAGELFFGEGSRLTVL.

The rearrangement uses TRBV7-9 and TRBJ2-7, with D tentatively TRBD2 (5 bases). Germline assignment: CDR1 SEHNR and CDR2 FQNEAQ (reference sequence). The CDR3 covers 13 residues. The V end was cut by 5 bases, the J end by 0 bases, with 8 bases between. The CDR3 protein is CASSPRGSYEQYF. Here the CDR3 DNA reads TGTGCCAGCAGCCCACGGGGCTCCTACGAGCAGTACTTC. Supplemented by reference TRBV7-9 and TRBJ2-7, the full variable domain reads DTGVSQNPRHKITKRGQNVTFRCDPISEHNRLYWYRQTLGQGPEFLTYFQNEAQLEKSRLLSDRFSAERPKGSFSTLEIQRTEQGDSAMYLCASSPRGSYEQYFGPGTRLTVT.

This clone was counted only a few times. The chain joins TRBV6-5 to TRBJ1-1, with D hard to call. Germline CDR1 and CDR2: MNHEY and SVGAGI. Trimming removed 0 bases from V and 1 base from J, with 3 bases in between. There are 13 residues in the CDR3. The chain's CDR3 is CASSYSANTEAFF. The CDR3 bases are TGTGCCAGCAGTTACTCGGCGAACACTGAAGCTTTCTTT.

This clone has more than one count but fewer than ten. V gene TRBV18 combines with J gene TRBJ2-3; D remains unclear. From germline, CDR1 is KGHSH and CDR2 LQKENI. V lost 6 bases to trimming and J lost 2 bases, with 12 bases between them. This CDR3 comprises 14 residues. The CDR3 reads CASSPTANTDTQYF. In nucleotides, the CDR3 is TGTGCCAGCTCCCCCACTGCGAACACAGATACGCAGTATTTT.

The chain recombines TRBV28 with TRBJ2-7; tentatively, D is TRBD2 (5 bases). Per the germline V gene, CDR1 is MDHEN and CDR2 is SYDVKM. CDR3 size: 13 residues. The germline V and J ends were trimmed by 3 bases and 6 bases, with 12 bases remaining between them. CDR3 bases: TGTGCCAGCAGTTTCCCGGGGTTGGGCGAGCAGTACTTC. As protein: CASSFPGLGEQYF.

The rearrangement uses TRBV27 and TRBJ2-3; TRBD2 matches at 12 bases. Germline CDR1 is MNHEY and CDR2 is SMNVEV (reference sequence). The V gene end was trimmed by 7 bases and the J gene end by 2 bases; junction bases not matched to a gene: 7. The CDR3 is made up of 16 amino acids. The CDR3 DNA sequence: TGTGCCAGCAACCTACTAGCGGGGGGCCCCACAGATACGCAGTATTTT. Amino acid sequence: CASNLLAGGPTDTQYF.

This chain connects TRBV5-4 to TRBJ2-3; TRBD2 matches 9 bases. The germline gives CDR1 SGHNT, CDR2 YYREEE (reference sequence). This CDR3 has 16 amino acids. The junction had 7 bases not matched to a gene; V was cut back by 3 bases and J by 2 bases. The CDR3 here is CASSSVRGGITDTQYF. The CDR3 bases are TGTGCCAGCAGCTCCGTGCGGGGGGGAATCACAGATACGCAGTATTTT.

The chain couples TRBV27 to TRBJ1-2; 8 nucleotides line up with TRBD1. Germline V gene lookup returns CDR1 MNHEY and CDR2 SMNVEV (reference sequence). The CDR3 has 18 residues. The junction had 19 bases not matched to a gene; V was cut back by 6 bases and J by 4 bases. CDR3 nucleotide sequence: TGTGCCAGCAGAAGAGAAGGGTGGGAAGGACAGGGCCCCTATGGCTACACCTTC. Translation gives CASRREGWEGQGPYGYTF.

The chain carries TRBV29-1 and TRBJ2-2, with a tentative D call TRBD2 (6 bases). Germline V CDR1 and CDR2: SQVTM, ANQGSEA. The CDR3 totals 14 residues. V was trimmed by 4 bases and J by 3 bases, leaving 12 bases between them. The CDR3 sequence is CSVAGDGDTGELFF. The CDR3 DNA follows: TGCAGCGTTGCGGGGGATGGGGACACCGGGGAGCTGTTTTTT.

The genes are TRBV2 and TRBJ1-3; the D gene is possibly TRBD1 (5 bases). CDR3 length: 13 residues. The V end was cut by 9 bases, the J end by 4 bases, with 13 bases between. The germline V gene encodes CDR1 SNHLY and CDR2 FYNNEI. The CDR3 sequence: CARSRDGGNTIYF. CDR3 sequence (DNA): TGTGCCAGGTCGCGGGACGGAGGAAACACCATATATTTT.

V and J are TRBV20-1 and TRBJ2-1; D is ambiguous. V lost 2 bases to trimming and J lost 3 bases, with 2 bases between them. The CDR3 covers 11 residues. Per germline, CDR1 DFQATT and CDR2 SNEGSKA (reference sequence). CDR3 residues: CSARYYNEQFF. CDR3 bases: TGCAGTGCTAGATACTACAATGAGCAGTTCTTC.

This clone is a singleton in its sample. This CDR3 is also generated by other DNA sequences in the sample. The chain links TRBV7-9 to TRBJ2-1; tentative D call: TRBD2 (6 bases). With 6 bases removed from V and 7 bases from J, the gap between germline ends came to 13 bases. The CDR3 spans 13 residues. Looked up from germline, CDR1 is SEHNR and CDR2 is FQNEAQ (reference sequence). For the CDR3, the DNA is TGTGCCAGCAGTCCTCGGAGGGCAAATGAGCAGTTCTTC. It yields the protein CASSPRRANEQFF.